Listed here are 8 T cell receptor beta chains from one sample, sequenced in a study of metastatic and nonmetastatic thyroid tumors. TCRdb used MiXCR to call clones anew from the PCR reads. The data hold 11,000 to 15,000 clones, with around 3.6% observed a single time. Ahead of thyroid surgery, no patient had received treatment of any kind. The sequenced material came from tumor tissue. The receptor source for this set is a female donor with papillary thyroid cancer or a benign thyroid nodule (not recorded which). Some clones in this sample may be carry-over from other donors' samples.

The CDR3 loop is CARTALASSYEQYF. CDR3 coding DNA: TGTGCCAGGACAGCCCTAGCGAGTTCCTACGAGCAGTACTTC. The chain recombines TRBV2 with TRBJ2-7; tentatively, D is TRBD2 (6 bases). This CDR3 spans 14 amino acids. CDR1 SNHLY and CDR2 FYNNEI come from the germline V gene. V lost 9 bases to trimming and J lost 1 base, with 16 bases between them.

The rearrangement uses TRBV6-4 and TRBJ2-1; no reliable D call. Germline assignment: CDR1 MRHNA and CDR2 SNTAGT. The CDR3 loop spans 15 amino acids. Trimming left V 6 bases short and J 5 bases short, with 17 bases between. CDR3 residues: CASSARNRPNNEQFF. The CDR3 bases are TGTGCCAGCAGCGCCCGGAATCGCCCTAACAATGAGCAGTTCTTC.

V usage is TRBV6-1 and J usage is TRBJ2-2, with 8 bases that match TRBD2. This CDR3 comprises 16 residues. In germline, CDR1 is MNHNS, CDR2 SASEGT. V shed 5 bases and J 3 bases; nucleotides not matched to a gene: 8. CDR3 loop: CASSSGGSRHTGELFF. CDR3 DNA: TGTGCCAGCAGTTCGGGGGGGTCTCGTCACACCGGGGAGCTGTTTTTT.

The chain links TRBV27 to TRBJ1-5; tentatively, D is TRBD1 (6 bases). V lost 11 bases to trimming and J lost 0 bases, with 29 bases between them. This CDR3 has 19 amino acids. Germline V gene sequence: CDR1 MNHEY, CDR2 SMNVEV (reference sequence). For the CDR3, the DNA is TGTGCCGCGCTGGTTCGACCGGGACACAATAGAGGTAGCAATCAGCCCCAGCATTTT. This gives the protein CAALVRPGHNRGSNQPQHF.

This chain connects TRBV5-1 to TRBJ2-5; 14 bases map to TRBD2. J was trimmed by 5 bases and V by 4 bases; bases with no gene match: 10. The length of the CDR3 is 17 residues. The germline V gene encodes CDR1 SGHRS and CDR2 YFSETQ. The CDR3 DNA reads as TGCGCCAGCAGCCCGGGACTAGCGGGGGCCTCGGGGGAGACCCAGTACTTC. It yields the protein CASSPGLAGASGETQYF.

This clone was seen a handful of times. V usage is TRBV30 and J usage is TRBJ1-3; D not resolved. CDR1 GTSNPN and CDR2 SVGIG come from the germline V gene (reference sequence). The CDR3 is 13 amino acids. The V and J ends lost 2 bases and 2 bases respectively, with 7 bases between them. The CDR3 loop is CAWSPTTGNTIYF. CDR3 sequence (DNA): TGTGCCTGGAGTCCGACAACTGGAAACACCATATATTTT. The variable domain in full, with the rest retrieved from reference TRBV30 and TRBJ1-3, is SQTIHQWPATLVQPVGSPLSLECTVEGTSNPNLYWYRQAAGRGLQLLFYSVGIGQISSEVPQNLSASRPQDRQFILSSKKLLLSDSGFYLCAWSPTTGNTIYFGEGSWLTVV.

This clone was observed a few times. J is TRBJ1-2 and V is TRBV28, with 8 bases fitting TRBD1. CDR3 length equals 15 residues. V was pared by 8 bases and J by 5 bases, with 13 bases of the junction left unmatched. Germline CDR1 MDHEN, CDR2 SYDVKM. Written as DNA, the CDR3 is TGTGCCAGCGACAGCAGGGGGCGCCTCGGATATGGCTACACCTTC. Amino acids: CASDSRGRLGYGYTF.

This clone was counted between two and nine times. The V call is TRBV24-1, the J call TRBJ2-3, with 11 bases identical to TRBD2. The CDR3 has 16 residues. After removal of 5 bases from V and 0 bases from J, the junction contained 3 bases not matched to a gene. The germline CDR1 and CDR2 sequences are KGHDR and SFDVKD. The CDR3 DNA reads TGTGCCACCAGTGGTGGGACTAGCGGTAGCACAGATACGCAGTATTTT. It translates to CATSGGTSGSTDTQYF.